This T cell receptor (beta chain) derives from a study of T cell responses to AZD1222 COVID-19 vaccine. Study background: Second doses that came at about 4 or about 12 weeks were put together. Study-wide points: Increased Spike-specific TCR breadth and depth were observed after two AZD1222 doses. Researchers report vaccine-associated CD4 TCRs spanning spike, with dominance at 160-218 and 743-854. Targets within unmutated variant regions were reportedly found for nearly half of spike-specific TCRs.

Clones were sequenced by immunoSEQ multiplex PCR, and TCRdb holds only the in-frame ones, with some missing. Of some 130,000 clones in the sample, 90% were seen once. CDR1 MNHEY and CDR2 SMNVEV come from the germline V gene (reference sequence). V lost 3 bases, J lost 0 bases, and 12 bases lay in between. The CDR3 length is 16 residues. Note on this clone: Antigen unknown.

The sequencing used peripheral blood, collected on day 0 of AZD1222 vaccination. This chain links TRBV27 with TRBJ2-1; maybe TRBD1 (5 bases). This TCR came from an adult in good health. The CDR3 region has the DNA TGTGCCAGCAGTTTGGCCACAGGTTACTCCTACAATGAGCAGTTCTTC. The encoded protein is CASSLATGYSYNEQFF.